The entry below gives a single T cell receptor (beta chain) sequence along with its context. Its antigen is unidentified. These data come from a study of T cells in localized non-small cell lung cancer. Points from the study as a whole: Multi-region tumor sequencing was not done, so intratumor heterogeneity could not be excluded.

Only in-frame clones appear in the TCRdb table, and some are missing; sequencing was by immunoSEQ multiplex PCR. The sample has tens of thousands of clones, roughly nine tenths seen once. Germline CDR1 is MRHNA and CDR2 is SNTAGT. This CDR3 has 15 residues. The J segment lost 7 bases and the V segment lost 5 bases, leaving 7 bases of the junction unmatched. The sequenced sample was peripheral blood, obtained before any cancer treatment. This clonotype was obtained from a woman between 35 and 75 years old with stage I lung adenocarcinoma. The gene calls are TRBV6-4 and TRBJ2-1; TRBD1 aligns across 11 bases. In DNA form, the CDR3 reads TGTGCCAGCAGTCGAGCCGGGACAGGGGGGAATGAGCAGTTCTTC. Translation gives CASSRAGTGGNEQFF.